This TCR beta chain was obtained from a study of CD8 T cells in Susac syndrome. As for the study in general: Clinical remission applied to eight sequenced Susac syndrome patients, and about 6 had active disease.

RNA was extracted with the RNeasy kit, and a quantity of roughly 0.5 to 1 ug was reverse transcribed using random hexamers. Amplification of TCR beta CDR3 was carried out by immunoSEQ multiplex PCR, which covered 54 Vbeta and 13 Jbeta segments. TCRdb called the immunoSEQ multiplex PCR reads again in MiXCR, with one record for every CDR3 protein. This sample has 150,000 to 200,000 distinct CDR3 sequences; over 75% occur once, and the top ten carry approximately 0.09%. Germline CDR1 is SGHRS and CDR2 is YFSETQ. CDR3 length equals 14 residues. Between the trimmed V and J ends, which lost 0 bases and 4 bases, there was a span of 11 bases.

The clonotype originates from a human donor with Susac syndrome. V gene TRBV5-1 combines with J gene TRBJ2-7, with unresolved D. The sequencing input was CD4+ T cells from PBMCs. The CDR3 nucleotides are TGCGCCAGCAGCTTGGCCCACTCGGTTTACGAGCAGTACTTC. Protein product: CASSLAHSVYEQYF.